Listed here is a single T cell receptor (beta chain). This entry belongs to a study of technical replicates of blood from four donors. Generated by immunoSEQ multiplex PCR, the TCRdb table keeps only in-frame clones and is missing some. The sample lists tens of thousands of clones, around 97% seen once, with approximately 0.2% in the top ten. CDR1 SGHDT and CDR2 YYEEEE come from the germline V gene. V trimming: 2 bases; J trimming: 9 bases; junction bases outside the gene matches: 9. The CDR3 loop spans 15 amino acids. The chain has TRBV5-6 and TRBJ2-1; 9 bases fit TRBD2. The TCR comes from a human donor in good health. Sequencing input: T cells isolated from PBMCs. CDR3 residues: CASSFGLAGWGEQFF. In nucleotides, the CDR3 is TGTGCCAGCAGCTTCGGTCTAGCGGGATGGGGTGAGCAGTTCTTC.